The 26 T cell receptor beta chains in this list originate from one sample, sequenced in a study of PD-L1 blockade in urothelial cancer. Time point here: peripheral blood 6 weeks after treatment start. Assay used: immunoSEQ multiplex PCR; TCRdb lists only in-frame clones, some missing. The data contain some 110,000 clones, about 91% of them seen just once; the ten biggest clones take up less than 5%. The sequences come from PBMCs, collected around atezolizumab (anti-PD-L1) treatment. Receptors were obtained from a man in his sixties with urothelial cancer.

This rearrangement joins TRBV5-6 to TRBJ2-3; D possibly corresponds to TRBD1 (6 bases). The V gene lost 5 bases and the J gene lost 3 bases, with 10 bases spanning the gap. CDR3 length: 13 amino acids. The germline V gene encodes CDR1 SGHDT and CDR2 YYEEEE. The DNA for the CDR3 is TGTGCCAGCAGTATACAGGGAACAGATACGCAGTATTTT. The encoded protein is CASSIQGTDTQYF.

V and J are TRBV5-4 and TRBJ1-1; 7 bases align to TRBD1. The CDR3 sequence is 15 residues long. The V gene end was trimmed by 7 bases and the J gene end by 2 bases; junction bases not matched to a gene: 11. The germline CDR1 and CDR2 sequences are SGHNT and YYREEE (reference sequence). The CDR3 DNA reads TGTGCCAGCGGCCAGGGGGGCCAGGATAACACTGAAGCTTTCTTT. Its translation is CASGQGGQDNTEAFF.

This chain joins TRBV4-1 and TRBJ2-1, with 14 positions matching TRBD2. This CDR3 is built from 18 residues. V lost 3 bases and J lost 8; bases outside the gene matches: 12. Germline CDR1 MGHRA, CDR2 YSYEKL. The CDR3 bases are TGCGCCAGCAGCCAGGTCGGACTAGCGGGAGGATCCTCCCATGAGCAGTTCTTC. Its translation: CASSQVGLAGGSSHEQFF.

CDR3 sequence: CASSHERTKQYF. The DNA of the CDR3 is TGCGCCAGCAGCCACGAGAGAACGAAACAGTATTTT. The gene calls are TRBV4-3 and TRBJ2-3; D is unclear. Germline CDR1 is LGHNA and CDR2 is YSLEER. CDR3 length: 12 amino acids. Trimming pared 3 bases from V and 12 bases from J, leaving 13 bases between.

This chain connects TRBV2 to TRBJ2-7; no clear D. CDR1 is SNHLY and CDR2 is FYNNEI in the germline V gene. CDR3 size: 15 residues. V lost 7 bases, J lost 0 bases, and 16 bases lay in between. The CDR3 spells CASTPWATRSYEQYF. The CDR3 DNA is TGTGCCAGCACCCCCTGGGCAACCCGCTCCTACGAGCAGTACTTC. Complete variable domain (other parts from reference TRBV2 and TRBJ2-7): EPEVTQTPSHQVTQMGQEVILRCVPISNHLYFYWYRQILGQKVEFLVSFYNNEISEKSEIFDDQFSVERPDGSNFTLKIRSTKLEDSAMYFCASTPWATRSYEQYFGPGTRLTVT.

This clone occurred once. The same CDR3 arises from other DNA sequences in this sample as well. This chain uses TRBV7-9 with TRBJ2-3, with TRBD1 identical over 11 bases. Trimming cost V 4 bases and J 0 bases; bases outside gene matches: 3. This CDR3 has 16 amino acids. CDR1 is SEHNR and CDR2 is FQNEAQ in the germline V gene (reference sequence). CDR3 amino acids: CASSSRDRGSTDTQYF. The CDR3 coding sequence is TGTGCCAGCAGCTCCAGGGACAGGGGGAGCACAGATACGCAGTATTTT.

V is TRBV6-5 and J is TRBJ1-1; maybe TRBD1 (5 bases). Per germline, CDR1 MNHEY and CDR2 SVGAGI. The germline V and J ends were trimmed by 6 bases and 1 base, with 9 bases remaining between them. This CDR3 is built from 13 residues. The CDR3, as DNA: TGTGCCAGCAGCTTTCAGGGGAACACTGAAGCTTTCTTT. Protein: CASSFQGNTEAFF.

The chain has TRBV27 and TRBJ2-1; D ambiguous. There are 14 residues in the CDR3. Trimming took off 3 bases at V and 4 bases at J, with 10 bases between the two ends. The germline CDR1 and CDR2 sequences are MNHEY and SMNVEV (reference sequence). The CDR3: CASSFAPKYNEQFF. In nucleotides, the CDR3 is TGTGCCAGCAGTTTCGCACCTAAGTACAATGAGCAGTTCTTC.

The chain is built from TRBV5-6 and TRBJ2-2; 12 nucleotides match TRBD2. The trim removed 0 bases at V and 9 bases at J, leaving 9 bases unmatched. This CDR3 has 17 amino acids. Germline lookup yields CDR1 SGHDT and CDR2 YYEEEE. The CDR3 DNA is TGTGCCAGCAGCTTGGACGGACTAGCGGGATGGACCTGGGAGCTGTTTTTT. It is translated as CASSLDGLAGWTWELFF.

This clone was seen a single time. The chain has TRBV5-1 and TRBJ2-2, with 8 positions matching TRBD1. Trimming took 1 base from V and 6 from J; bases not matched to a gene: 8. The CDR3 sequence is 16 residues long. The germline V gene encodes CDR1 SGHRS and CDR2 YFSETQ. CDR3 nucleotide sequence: TGCGCCAGCAGCTTGATTTCAGGGGGCAACTCCGGGGAGCTGTTTTTT. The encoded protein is CASSLISGGNSGELFF.

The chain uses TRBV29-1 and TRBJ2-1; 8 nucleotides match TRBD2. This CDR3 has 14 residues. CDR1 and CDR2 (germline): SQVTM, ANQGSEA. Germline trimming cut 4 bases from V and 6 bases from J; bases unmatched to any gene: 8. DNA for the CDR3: TGCAGCGTTGGAGCGGGAGATGGTGGCAATGAGCAGTTCTTC. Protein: CSVGAGDGGNEQFF.

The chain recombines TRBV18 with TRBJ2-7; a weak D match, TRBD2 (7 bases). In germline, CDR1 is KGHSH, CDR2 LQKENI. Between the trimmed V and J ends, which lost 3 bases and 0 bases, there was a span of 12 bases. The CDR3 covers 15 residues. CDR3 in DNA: TGTGCCAGCTCACCGGGGGGGGCGAGCTCCTACGAGCAGTACTTC. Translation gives CASSPGGASSYEQYF.

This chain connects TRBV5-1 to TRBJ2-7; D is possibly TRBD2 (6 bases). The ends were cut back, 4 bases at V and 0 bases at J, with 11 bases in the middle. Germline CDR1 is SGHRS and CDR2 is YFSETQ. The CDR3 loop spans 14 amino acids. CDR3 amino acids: CASSLGTRSYEQYF. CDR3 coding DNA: TGCGCCAGCAGCCTCGGGACTCGCTCCTACGAGCAGTACTTC.

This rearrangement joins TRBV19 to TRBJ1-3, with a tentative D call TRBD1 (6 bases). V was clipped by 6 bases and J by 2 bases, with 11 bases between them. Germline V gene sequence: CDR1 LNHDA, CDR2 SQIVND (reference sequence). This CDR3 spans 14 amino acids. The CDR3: CASRTDRTGNTIYF. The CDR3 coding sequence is TGTGCCAGTAGGACCGACAGGACTGGAAACACCATATATTTT. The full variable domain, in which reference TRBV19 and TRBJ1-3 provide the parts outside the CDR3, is DGGITQSPKYLFRKEGQNVTLSCEQNLNHDAMYWYRQDPGQGLRLIYYSQIVNDFQKGDIAEGYSVSREKKESFPLTVTSAQKNPTAFYLCASRTDRTGNTIYFGEGSWLTVV.

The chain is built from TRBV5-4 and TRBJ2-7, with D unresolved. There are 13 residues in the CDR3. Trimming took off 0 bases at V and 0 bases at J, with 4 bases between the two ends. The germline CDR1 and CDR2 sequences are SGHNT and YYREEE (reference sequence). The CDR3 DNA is TGTGCCAGCAGCTTGGGCAGCTCCTACGAGCAGTACTTC. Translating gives CASSLGSSYEQYF.

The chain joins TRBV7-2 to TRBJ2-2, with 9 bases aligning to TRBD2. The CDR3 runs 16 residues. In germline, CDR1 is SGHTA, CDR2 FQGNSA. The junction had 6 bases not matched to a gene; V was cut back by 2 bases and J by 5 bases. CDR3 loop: CASSLTAGGGTGELFF. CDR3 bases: TGTGCCAGCAGCTTAACAGCGGGGGGCGGGACCGGGGAGCTGTTTTTT.

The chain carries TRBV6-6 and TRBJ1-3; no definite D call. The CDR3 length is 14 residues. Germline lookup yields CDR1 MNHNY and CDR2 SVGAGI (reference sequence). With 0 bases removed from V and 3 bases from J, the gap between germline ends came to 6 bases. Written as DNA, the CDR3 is TGTGCCAGCAGTTACTCGTCAGATGGAAACACCATATATTTT. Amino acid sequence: CASSYSSDGNTIYF.

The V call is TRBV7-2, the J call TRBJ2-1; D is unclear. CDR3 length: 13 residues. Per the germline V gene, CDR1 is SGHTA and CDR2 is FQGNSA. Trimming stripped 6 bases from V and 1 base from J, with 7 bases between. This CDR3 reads CASRAVSYNEQFF. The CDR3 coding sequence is TGTGCCAGCAGGGCCGTTTCCTACAATGAGCAGTTCTTC.

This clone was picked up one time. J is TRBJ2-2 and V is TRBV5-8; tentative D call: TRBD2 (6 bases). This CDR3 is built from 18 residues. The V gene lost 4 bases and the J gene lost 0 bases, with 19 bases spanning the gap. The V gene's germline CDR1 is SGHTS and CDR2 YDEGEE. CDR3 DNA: TGTGCCAGCAGCCTACTCGACCGGGGGAGATCGAACACCGGGGAGCTGTTTTTT. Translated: CASSLLDRGRSNTGELFF.

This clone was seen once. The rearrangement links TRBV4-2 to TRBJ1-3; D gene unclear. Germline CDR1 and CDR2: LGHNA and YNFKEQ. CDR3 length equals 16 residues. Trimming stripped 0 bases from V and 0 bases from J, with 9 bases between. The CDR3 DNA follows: TGTGCCAGCAGCCAAGATATATCAGGCTCTGGAAACACCATATATTTT. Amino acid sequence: CASSQDISGSGNTIYF.

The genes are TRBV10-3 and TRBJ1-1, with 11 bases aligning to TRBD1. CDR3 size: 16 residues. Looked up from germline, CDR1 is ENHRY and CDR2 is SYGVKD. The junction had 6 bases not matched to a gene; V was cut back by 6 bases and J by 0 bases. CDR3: CAIRGTGGFLNTEAFF. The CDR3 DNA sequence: TGTGCCATCAGGGGGACAGGGGGTTTTTTGAACACTGAAGCTTTCTTT.

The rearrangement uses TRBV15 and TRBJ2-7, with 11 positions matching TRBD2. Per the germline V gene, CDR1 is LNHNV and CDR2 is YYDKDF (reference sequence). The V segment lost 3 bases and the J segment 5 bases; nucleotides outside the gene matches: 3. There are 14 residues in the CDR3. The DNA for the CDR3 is TGTGCCACCAGCAGCGAGGGACTAGCGGACGAGCAGTACTTC. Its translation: CATSSEGLADEQYF.

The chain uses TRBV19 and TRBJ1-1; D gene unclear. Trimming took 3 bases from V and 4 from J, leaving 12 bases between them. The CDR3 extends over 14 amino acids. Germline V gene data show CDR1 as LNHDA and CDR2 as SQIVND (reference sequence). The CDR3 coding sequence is TGTGCCAGTAGTATCCGCGGGAGGAGCACTGAAGCTTTCTTT. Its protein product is CASSIRGRSTEAFF. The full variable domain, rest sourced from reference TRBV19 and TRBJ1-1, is DGGITQSPKYLFRKEGQNVTLSCEQNLNHDAMYWYRQDPGQGLRLIYYSQIVNDFQKGDIAEGYSVSREKKESFPLTVTSAQKNPTAFYLCASSIRGRSTEAFFGQGTRLTVV.

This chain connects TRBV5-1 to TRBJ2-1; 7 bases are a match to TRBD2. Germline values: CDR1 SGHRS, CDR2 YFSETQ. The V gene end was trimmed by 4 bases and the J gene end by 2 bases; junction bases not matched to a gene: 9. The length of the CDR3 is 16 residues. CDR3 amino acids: CASSQGLETTYNEQFF. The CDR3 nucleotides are TGCGCCAGCAGCCAAGGACTAGAGACTACCTACAATGAGCAGTTCTTC.

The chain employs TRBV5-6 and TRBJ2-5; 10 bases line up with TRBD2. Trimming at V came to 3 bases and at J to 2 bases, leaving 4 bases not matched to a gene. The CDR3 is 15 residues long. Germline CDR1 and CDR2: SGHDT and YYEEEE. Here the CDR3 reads CASSSGLADQETQYF. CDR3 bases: TGTGCCAGCAGCTCCGGACTAGCGGATCAAGAGACCCAGTACTTC.

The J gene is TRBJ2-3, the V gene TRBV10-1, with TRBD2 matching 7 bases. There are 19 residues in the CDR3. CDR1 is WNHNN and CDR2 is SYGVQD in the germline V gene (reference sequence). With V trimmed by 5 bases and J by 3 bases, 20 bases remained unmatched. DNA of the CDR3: TGCGCCAGCAGTCTTCGGGGGGATGAGGCTAGCGAGGGGACAGATACGCAGTATTTT. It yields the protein CASSLRGDEASEGTDTQYF.